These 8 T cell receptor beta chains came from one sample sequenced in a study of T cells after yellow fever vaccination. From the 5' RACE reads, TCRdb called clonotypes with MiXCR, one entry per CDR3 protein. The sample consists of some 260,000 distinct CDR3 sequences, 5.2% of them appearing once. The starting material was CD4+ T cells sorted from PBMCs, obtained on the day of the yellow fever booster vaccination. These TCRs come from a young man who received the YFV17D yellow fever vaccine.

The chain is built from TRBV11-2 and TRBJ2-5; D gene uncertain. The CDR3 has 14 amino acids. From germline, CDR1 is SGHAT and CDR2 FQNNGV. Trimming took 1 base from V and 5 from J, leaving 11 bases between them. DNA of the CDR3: TGTGCCAGCAGCTTAGTTTCGGCCCGGGAGACCCAGTACTTC. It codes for CASSLVSARETQYF.

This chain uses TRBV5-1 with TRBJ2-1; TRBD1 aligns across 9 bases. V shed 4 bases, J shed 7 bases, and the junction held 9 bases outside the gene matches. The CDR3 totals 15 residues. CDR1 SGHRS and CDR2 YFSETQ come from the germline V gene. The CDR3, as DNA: TGCGCCAGCAGCGCGCAGGGGACAGGGCGTAATGAGCAGTTCTTC. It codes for CASSAQGTGRNEQFF.

The CDR3 nucleotides are TGTGCCAGCAGTTTAGAGGGTAGAATTTCACCCCTCCACTTT. This sequence encodes CASSLEGRISPLHF. V usage is TRBV27 and J usage is TRBJ1-6; no definite D call. With 2 bases removed from V and 9 bases from J, the gap between germline ends came to 11 bases. Germline V gives CDR1 MNHEY, CDR2 SMNVEV (reference sequence). There are 14 residues in the CDR3.

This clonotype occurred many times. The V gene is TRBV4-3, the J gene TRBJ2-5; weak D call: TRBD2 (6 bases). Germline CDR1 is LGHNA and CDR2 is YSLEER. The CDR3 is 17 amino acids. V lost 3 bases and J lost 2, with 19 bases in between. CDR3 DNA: TGCGCCAGCAGCCAGTGGGGACGGCGGGGTGGGCAAGAGACCCAGTACTTC. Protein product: CASSQWGRRGGQETQYF.

CDR3 sequence (DNA): TGTGCCAGCAGTGGACACACCGGGGAGCTGTTTTTT. It translates to CASSGHTGELFF. The chain links TRBV6-2 or TRBV6-3 to TRBJ2-2, with D unresolved. The germline V gene has CDR1 MNHEY and CDR2 SVGEGT. V was cut by 5 bases and J by 3 bases, with 4 bases left in between. The length of the CDR3 is 12 residues.

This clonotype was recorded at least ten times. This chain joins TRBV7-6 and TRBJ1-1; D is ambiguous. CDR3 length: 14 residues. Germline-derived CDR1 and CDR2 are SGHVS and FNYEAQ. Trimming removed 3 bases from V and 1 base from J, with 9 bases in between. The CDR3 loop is CASSFEGGNTEAFF. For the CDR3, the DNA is TGTGCCAGCAGCTTTGAGGGAGGGAACACTGAAGCTTTCTTT.

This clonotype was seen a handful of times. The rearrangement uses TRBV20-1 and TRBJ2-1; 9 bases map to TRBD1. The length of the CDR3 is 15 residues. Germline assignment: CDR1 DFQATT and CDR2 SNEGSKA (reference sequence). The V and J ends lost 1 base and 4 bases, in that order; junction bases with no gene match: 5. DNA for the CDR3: TGCAGTGCTAGAGCAACCGGGACAGGGTACAATGAGCAGTTCTTC. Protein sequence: CSARATGTGYNEQFF.

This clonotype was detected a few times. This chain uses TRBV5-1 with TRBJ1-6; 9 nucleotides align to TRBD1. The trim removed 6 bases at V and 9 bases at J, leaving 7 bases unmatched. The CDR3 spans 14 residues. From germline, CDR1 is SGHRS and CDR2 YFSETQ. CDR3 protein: CASTPDRGGSPLHF. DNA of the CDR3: TGCGCCAGCACCCCCGACAGGGGGGGTTCACCCCTCCACTTT.